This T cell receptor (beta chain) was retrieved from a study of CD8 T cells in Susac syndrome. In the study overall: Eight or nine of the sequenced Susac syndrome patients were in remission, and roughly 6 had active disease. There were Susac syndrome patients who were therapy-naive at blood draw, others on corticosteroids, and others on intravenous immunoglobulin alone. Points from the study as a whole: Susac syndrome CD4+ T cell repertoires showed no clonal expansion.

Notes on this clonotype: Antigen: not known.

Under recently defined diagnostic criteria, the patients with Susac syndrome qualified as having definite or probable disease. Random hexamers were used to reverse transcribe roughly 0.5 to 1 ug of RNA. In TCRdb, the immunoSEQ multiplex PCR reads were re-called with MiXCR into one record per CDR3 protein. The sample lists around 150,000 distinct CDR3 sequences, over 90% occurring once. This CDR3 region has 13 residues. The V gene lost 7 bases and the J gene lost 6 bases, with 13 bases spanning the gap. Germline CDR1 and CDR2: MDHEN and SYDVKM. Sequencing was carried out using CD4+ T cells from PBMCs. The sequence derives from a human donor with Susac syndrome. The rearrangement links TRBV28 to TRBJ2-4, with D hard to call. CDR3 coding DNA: TGTGCCAGCACTAGTGGACGGGTAAACATTCAGTACTTC. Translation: CASTSGRVNIQYF.